This T cell receptor beta chain appears in the sequencing data of a study of cytomegalovirus exposure and HLA in healthy donors. Researchers ran the PCR with 60 Vbeta and 13 Jbeta primers. Clones were sequenced by immunoSEQ multiplex PCR, and TCRdb holds only the in-frame ones, with some missing. This table holds about 130,000 clones, roughly 74% found once. This CDR3 comprises 15 residues. Germline V gene sequence: CDR1 LNHDA, CDR2 SQIVND (reference sequence). Unmatched junction bases numbered 5, after V lost 1 base and J lost 3 bases. The rearrangement uses TRBV19 and TRBJ2-7; 8 positions match TRBD2. The specimen was PBMCs. This TCR was sampled from a man aged 35-49 years in good health and CMV-seropositive. This chain's CDR3 is CASSIGAGGVYEQYF. DNA for the CDR3: TGTGCCAGTAGTATAGGTGCGGGAGGAGTCTACGAGCAGTACTTC.